The 8 T cell receptor beta chains presented below share a single source sample, sequenced in a study of blood T cell repertoires in COVID-19. Assay: immunoSEQ multiplex PCR; the TCRdb copy retains only in-frame clones and omits some. The table lists 150,000 to 200,000 clones, about 80% of them singletons. The sample was peripheral blood. Source of these receptors: a man aged 70-80 years with active or convalescent COVID-19.

The V gene is TRBV5-1, the J gene TRBJ1-2; 7 nucleotides align to TRBD1. The junction had 15 bases not matched to a gene; V was cut back by 4 bases and J by 6 bases. Germline CDR1 reads SGHRS; CDR2 reads YFSETQ. The CDR3 totals 16 residues. The CDR3 DNA reads TGCGCCAGCAGCACTGGACAGGCGTGGGCTAATGATGGCTACACCTTC. Protein product: CASSTGQAWANDGYTF.

The chain uses TRBV20-1 and TRBJ2-7, with D hard to call. CDR1 is DFQATT and CDR2 is SNEGSKA in the germline V gene (reference sequence). There are 11 residues in the CDR3. The chain's CDR3 is CSAGRSYEQYF. CDR3 in DNA: TGCAGCGCAGGTAGATCCTACGAGCAGTACTTC.

The gene calls are TRBV7-9 and TRBJ2-2; D gene unclear. The CDR3 has 12 amino acids. Trimming removed 4 bases at V and 5 bases at J, with 5 bases between. Germline V gene lookup returns CDR1 SEHNR and CDR2 FQNEAQ (reference sequence). This CDR3 is CASSSVTGELFF. In DNA, the CDR3 is TGTGCCAGCAGCTCGGTTACCGGGGAGCTGTTTTTT.

V is TRBV6-5 and J is TRBJ1-4; TRBD1 aligns across 9 bases. Germline assignment: CDR1 MNHEY and CDR2 SVGAGI. The CDR3 loop spans 14 amino acids. Trimming at V came to 6 bases and at J to 8 bases, leaving 7 bases not matched to a gene. The CDR3 bases are TGTGCCAGCAGGGTACAGGGGGCGGACGAAAAACTGTTTTTT. It codes for CASRVQGADEKLFF.

The genes are TRBV4-2 and TRBJ1-1, with D tentatively TRBD1 (6 bases). This CDR3 is 15 amino acids long. Germline values: CDR1 LGHNA, CDR2 YNFKEQ. Trimming removed 4 bases at V and 0 bases at J, with 12 bases between. The CDR3 sequence: CASSLQGAMNTEAFF. As DNA, the CDR3 is TGTGCCAGCAGCCTACAGGGAGCAATGAACACTGAAGCTTTCTTT.

V usage is TRBV9 and J usage is TRBJ1-1; TRBD1 is a possible D gene (5 bases). This CDR3 is 14 amino acids long. Trimming left V 4 bases short and J 6 bases short, with 16 bases between. Germline V gene lookup returns CDR1 SGDLS and CDR2 YYNGEE. Here the CDR3 DNA reads TGTGCCAGCAGCTTATCTGGGGGGTACGCTGAAGCTTTCTTT. This encodes CASSLSGGYAEAFF.

The genes are TRBV2 and TRBJ2-7; 11 nucleotides match TRBD2. The germline V gene has CDR1 SNHLY and CDR2 FYNNEI. J gave up 4 bases and V 10 bases, and 6 bases lay outside the gene matches. The CDR3 spans 13 residues. The CDR3 DNA is TGTGCCATCGGGACTAGCGGAGGATACGAGCAGTACTTC. Amino acids: CAIGTSGGYEQYF.

The chain uses TRBV5-4 and TRBJ1-6; tentative D call: TRBD1 (5 bases). Trimming removed 9 bases from V and 7 bases from J, with 20 bases in between. This CDR3 comprises 15 residues. CDR1 is SGHNT, CDR2 YYREEE, per germline (reference sequence). This chain's CDR3 is CATLPSAGGNSPLHF. The DNA for the CDR3 is TGTGCCACCCTGCCTAGTGCGGGGGGAAATTCACCCCTCCACTTT.